This is a list of T cell receptor beta chains from one sample in a study of CD8 T cells in Susac syndrome. Using its own MiXCR run on the immunoSEQ multiplex PCR reads, TCRdb lists one record per CDR3 protein. The sample includes about 80,000 distinct CDR3 sequences, roughly 93% of them seen just once. The specimen was CD8+ T cells from PBMCs. The receptor set was obtained from a human donor in good health. The CDR3 runs from the conserved cysteine through the conserved F or W. The order of the fields is clone size, J gene, D gene, V gene, CDR3 DNA, CDR3 protein. The D gene is left open where the match is weak. Part of the rows lack a size; the others show once, few, many or a class for expanded clones.

clone_size: once; j_call: TRBJ1-1; d_call: TRBD1; v_call: TRBV4-1; cdr3_nt: TGCGCCAGCAGCCCGGGACAGGGGGCTTATCCTGAAGCTTTCTTT; cdr3_aa: CASSPGQGAYPEAFF
clone_size: once; j_call: TRBJ1-1; d_call: -; v_call: TRBV6-5; cdr3_nt: TGTGCCAGCATGGGCAATGTGAACACTGAAGCTTTCTTT; cdr3_aa: CASMGNVNTEAFF
clone_size: -; j_call: TRBJ1-1; d_call: -; v_call: TRBV20-1; cdr3_nt: TGCAGTGCTAGAGGGTCAGGGATCCTCCAAGCTTTCTTT; cdr3_aa: CSARGSGILQAFF
clone_size: -; j_call: TRBJ2-3; d_call: -; v_call: TRBV11-3; cdr3_nt: TGTGCCAGCAGCTCCGATAGGACTGACACAGATACGCAGTATTTT; cdr3_aa: CASSSDRTDTDTQYF
clone_size: few; j_call: TRBJ1-1; d_call: -; v_call: TRBV6-5; cdr3_nt: TGTGCCAGCAGTTATGGGAGCCTGAACACTGAAGCTTTCTTT; cdr3_aa: CASSYGSLNTEAFF
clone_size: -; j_call: TRBJ1-1; d_call: -; v_call: TRBV7-9; cdr3_nt: TGTGCCAGCAGCTCGACAGAGAACACTGAAGCTTTCTTT; cdr3_aa: CASSSTENTEAFF
clone_size: -; j_call: TRBJ2-3; d_call: -; v_call: TRBV6-5; cdr3_nt: TGTGCCAGCAGTTACGGGGGGATAGATACGCAGTATTTT; cdr3_aa: CASSYGGIDTQYF
clone_size: once; j_call: TRBJ2-1; d_call: TRBD2; v_call: TRBV20-1; cdr3_nt: TGCAGTGCTTCCGCAACTAGCGGGGGGACCTACAATGAGCAGTTCTTC; cdr3_aa: CSASATSGGTYNEQFF
clone_size: -; j_call: TRBJ2-6; d_call: -; v_call: TRBV12-3/TRBV12-4; cdr3_nt: TGTGCCATACTAGGGGCCAACGTCCTGACTTTC; cdr3_aa: CAILGANVLTF
clone_size: -; j_call: TRBJ1-3; d_call: -; v_call: TRBV12-3/TRBV12-4; cdr3_nt: TGTGCCAGCAGTTTAATGGCGGGTAACTCTGGAAACACCATATATTTT; cdr3_aa: CASSLMAGNSGNTIYF
clone_size: -; j_call: TRBJ2-5; d_call: TRBD2; v_call: TRBV12-3/TRBV12-4; cdr3_nt: TGTGCCAGCAGCCCGTGGGGGGGAGCGGGAGGCTTCCAAGAGACCCAGTACTTC; cdr3_aa: CASSPWGGAGGFQETQYF
clone_size: -; j_call: TRBJ2-2; d_call: -; v_call: TRBV7-8; cdr3_nt: TGTGCCAGCAGCTTTAAGACCGGGGAGCTGTTTTTT; cdr3_aa: CASSFKTGELFF
clone_size: -; j_call: TRBJ2-7; d_call: TRBD1; v_call: TRBV9; cdr3_nt: TGTGCCAGCAGCCGAACAGGGGCGCTAGACGAGCAGTACTTC; cdr3_aa: CASSRTGALDEQYF
clone_size: -; j_call: TRBJ2-1; d_call: TRBD1; v_call: TRBV6-1; cdr3_nt: TGTGCCAGCAGGACCCCGGGACAGGGGGCAGACAATGAGCAGTTCTTC; cdr3_aa: CASRTPGQGADNEQFF
clone_size: -; j_call: TRBJ1-2; d_call: TRBD1; v_call: TRBV29-1; cdr3_nt: TGCAGCGTGACAGGGGATGGCTACACCTTC; cdr3_aa: CSVTGDGYTF
clone_size: -; j_call: TRBJ1-1; d_call: -; v_call: TRBV30; cdr3_nt: TGTGCCTGGACCCAGGGTATTATGAACACTGAAGCTTTCTTT; cdr3_aa: CAWTQGIMNTEAFF
clone_size: -; j_call: TRBJ2-1; d_call: -; v_call: TRBV20-1; cdr3_nt: TGCAGTGCTAGGGGACCACGGCGGTGGAATGAGCAGTTCTTC; cdr3_aa: CSARGPRRWNEQFF
clone_size: -; j_call: TRBJ2-1; d_call: TRBD2; v_call: TRBV6-1; cdr3_nt: TGTGCCAGCACCCCGGGGGGGGCAGGGGAGGTTAATGAGCAGTTCTTC; cdr3_aa: CASTPGGAGEVNEQFF
clone_size: -; j_call: TRBJ2-7; d_call: -; v_call: TRBV20-1; cdr3_nt: TGCAGTGCTGAACGACAGGGAGGCCCCTACGAGCAGTACTTC; cdr3_aa: CSAERQGGPYEQYF
clone_size: -; j_call: TRBJ2-5; d_call: -; v_call: TRBV7-9; cdr3_nt: TGTGCCAGCAGCTTAGCGGGGAGTCAAGAGACCCAGTACTTC; cdr3_aa: CASSLAGSQETQYF
clone_size: -; j_call: TRBJ2-1; d_call: -; v_call: TRBV4-1; cdr3_nt: TGCGCCAGCAGCCCCACGGAGTATGAGCAGTTCTTC; cdr3_aa: CASSPTEYEQFF
clone_size: -; j_call: TRBJ2-1; d_call: -; v_call: TRBV9; cdr3_nt: TGTGCCAGCAGCGTAGGAGTGCCGGACGTGGACAATGAGCAGTTCTTC; cdr3_aa: CASSVGVPDVDNEQFF
clone_size: -; j_call: TRBJ2-1; d_call: TRBD2; v_call: TRBV9; cdr3_nt: TGTGCCAGCAGCGGTACCGGGACTAGCGCCTCGAGTGACAATGAGCAGTTCTTC; cdr3_aa: CASSGTGTSASSDNEQFF
clone_size: -; j_call: TRBJ2-3; d_call: -; v_call: TRBV6-5; cdr3_nt: TGTGCCAGCAGTTACATAACCGGAGGAGATACGCAGTATTTT; cdr3_aa: CASSYITGGDTQYF
clone_size: -; j_call: TRBJ2-5; d_call: -; v_call: TRBV4-1; cdr3_nt: TGCGCCAGCAGCCAAGTTAGAACAGCTCAAGAGACCCAGTACTTC; cdr3_aa: CASSQVRTAQETQYF
clone_size: -; j_call: TRBJ1-5; d_call: -; v_call: TRBV27; cdr3_nt: TGTGCCAGCAGTCCCCGCGGCTGGGAGCCCCAGCATTTT; cdr3_aa: CASSPRGWEPQHF
clone_size: once; j_call: TRBJ1-1; d_call: -; v_call: TRBV15; cdr3_nt: TGTGCCACCAGCAGAGATTTAGGGGACACTGAAGCTTTCTTT; cdr3_aa: CATSRDLGDTEAFF
clone_size: -; j_call: TRBJ2-7; d_call: -; v_call: TRBV7-8; cdr3_nt: TGTGCCAGCAGCTTAGCATACAGGGGGGGAGAGCAGTACTTC; cdr3_aa: CASSLAYRGGEQYF
clone_size: -; j_call: TRBJ2-3; d_call: -; v_call: TRBV7-8; cdr3_nt: TGTGCCAGCAGTCCACCGAGGGAGAGGGATACGCAGTATTTT; cdr3_aa: CASSPPRERDTQYF
clone_size: -; j_call: TRBJ1-1; d_call: TRBD1; v_call: TRBV6-1; cdr3_nt: TGTGCCAGCAGTGAAGACAGGGGGAACACTGAAGCTTTCTTT; cdr3_aa: CASSEDRGNTEAFF
clone_size: once; j_call: TRBJ2-4; d_call: -; v_call: TRBV27; cdr3_nt: TGTGCCAGCAGTTCCACCCTAGCCAAAAACATTCAGTACTTC; cdr3_aa: CASSSTLAKNIQYF
clone_size: -; j_call: TRBJ2-1; d_call: TRBD2; v_call: TRBV9; cdr3_nt: TGTGCCAGCAGCCCGGGTAGCGGGAGGGAATTTGAGCAGTTCTTC; cdr3_aa: CASSPGSGREFEQFF
clone_size: -; j_call: TRBJ2-1; d_call: TRBD1; v_call: TRBV6-5; cdr3_nt: TGTGCCAGCAGTTTCCGGGACAGGGGATTTAATGAGCAGTTCTTC; cdr3_aa: CASSFRDRGFNEQFF
clone_size: -; j_call: TRBJ2-1; d_call: TRBD2; v_call: TRBV24-1; cdr3_nt: TGTGCCACCAGTGCCATGGGGGGGAACGAGCAGTTCTTC; cdr3_aa: CATSAMGGNEQFF
clone_size: -; j_call: TRBJ1-5; d_call: -; v_call: TRBV24-1; cdr3_nt: TGTGCCACCAGTGGGACAGATAGCAATCAGCCCCAGCATTTT; cdr3_aa: CATSGTDSNQPQHF
clone_size: -; j_call: TRBJ1-1; d_call: -; v_call: TRBV20-1; cdr3_nt: TGCAGTGCTAGAGATCCTGGCAGGGGAACTGAAGCTTTCTTT; cdr3_aa: CSARDPGRGTEAFF
clone_size: -; j_call: TRBJ1-5; d_call: -; v_call: TRBV9; cdr3_nt: TGTGCCAGCAGCGCCCAGGGTCGGACGGGGCCCCAGCATTTT; cdr3_aa: CASSAQGRTGPQHF
clone_size: -; j_call: TRBJ2-5; d_call: -; v_call: TRBV29-1; cdr3_nt: TGCAGCGTTGAAGGATTAGGCGGTACGGGGACCCAGTACTTC; cdr3_aa: CSVEGLGGTGTQYF
clone_size: few; j_call: TRBJ2-3; d_call: TRBD2; v_call: TRBV30; cdr3_nt: TGTGCCTGGAGTGGACTAGCGGGATACCGCCATACGCAGTATTTT; cdr3_aa: CAWSGLAGYRHTQYF
clone_size: -; j_call: TRBJ2-1; d_call: -; v_call: TRBV7-9; cdr3_nt: TGTGCCAGCAGCTTAGTAGAAGTAGATGAGCAGTTCTTC; cdr3_aa: CASSLVEVDEQFF
clone_size: -; j_call: TRBJ1-2; d_call: -; v_call: TRBV12-5; cdr3_nt: TGTGCTAGTGGTCCCCCCCGAAGCGACCTGTCCTACACCTTC; cdr3_aa: CASGPPRSDLSYTF
clone_size: -; j_call: TRBJ1-1; d_call: -; v_call: TRBV7-2; cdr3_nt: TGTGCCAGCAGCTCCGGGGCAAATAATCAGAAAGGGGCGGCTTTCTTT; cdr3_aa: CASSSGANNQKGAAFF
clone_size: -; j_call: TRBJ2-1; d_call: -; v_call: TRBV12-3/TRBV12-4; cdr3_nt: TGTGCCAGCAAGACGGGAGAGGTCAATGAGCAGTTCTTC; cdr3_aa: CASKTGEVNEQFF
clone_size: once; j_call: TRBJ2-7; d_call: -; v_call: TRBV7-9; cdr3_nt: TGTGCCAGCAGCCCCCCCGTAAACTACGAGCAGTACTTC; cdr3_aa: CASSPPVNYEQYF
clone_size: -; j_call: TRBJ2-2; d_call: -; v_call: TRBV12-3/TRBV12-4; cdr3_nt: TGTGCCAGCAGTTTGGCCACAAGAACAGGGGAGCTGTTTTTT; cdr3_aa: CASSLATRTGELFF
clone_size: -; j_call: TRBJ2-1; d_call: TRBD2; v_call: TRBV7-2; cdr3_nt: TGTGCCAGCAGCTTAGTGCTGCGGGGGGGAGGGAATGAGCAGTTCTTC; cdr3_aa: CASSLVLRGGGNEQFF
clone_size: -; j_call: TRBJ2-1; d_call: -; v_call: TRBV28; cdr3_nt: TGTGCCAGCAGTCGCAATATGGGGTCTGGTGGGCCAAGTGAAGACTACAATGAGCAGTTCTTC; cdr3_aa: CASSRNMGSGGPSEDYNEQFF
clone_size: -; j_call: TRBJ2-5; d_call: TRBD1; v_call: TRBV4-3; cdr3_nt: TGCGCCAGCAGCCAAGGGACAGGGGGCCTGGAGACCCAGTACTTC; cdr3_aa: CASSQGTGGLETQYF
clone_size: few; j_call: TRBJ2-5; d_call: -; v_call: TRBV3-1; cdr3_nt: TGTGCCAGCAGACGTTCGGGGGAACGTCAAGAGACCCAGTACTTC; cdr3_aa: CASRRSGERQETQYF
clone_size: -; j_call: TRBJ2-4; d_call: -; v_call: TRBV5-6; cdr3_nt: TGTGCCAGCAGCTCCGTCCTAGCCAAAAACATTCAGTACTTC; cdr3_aa: CASSSVLAKNIQYF
clone_size: once; j_call: TRBJ1-1; d_call: -; v_call: TRBV2; cdr3_nt: TGTGCCAGCAGTGGAGTAACCCAGACAGCTTTCTTT; cdr3_aa: CASSGVTQTAFF
clone_size: -; j_call: TRBJ2-1; d_call: TRBD2; v_call: TRBV6-2/TRBV6-3; cdr3_nt: TGTGCCAGCAGTAATCTAGCGGGAGGAGGGGGTGAGCAGTTCTTC; cdr3_aa: CASSNLAGGGGEQFF
clone_size: -; j_call: TRBJ2-2; d_call: -; v_call: TRBV29-1; cdr3_nt: TGCAGCGTTGAAGAGGTGAGGGCAGCGAACACCGGGGAGCTGTTTTTT; cdr3_aa: CSVEEVRAANTGELFF
clone_size: -; j_call: TRBJ2-2; d_call: -; v_call: TRBV29-1; cdr3_nt: TGCAGCGCCATATTGTTACGGGACGGGAACACCGGGGAGCTGTTTTTT; cdr3_aa: CSAILLRDGNTGELFF